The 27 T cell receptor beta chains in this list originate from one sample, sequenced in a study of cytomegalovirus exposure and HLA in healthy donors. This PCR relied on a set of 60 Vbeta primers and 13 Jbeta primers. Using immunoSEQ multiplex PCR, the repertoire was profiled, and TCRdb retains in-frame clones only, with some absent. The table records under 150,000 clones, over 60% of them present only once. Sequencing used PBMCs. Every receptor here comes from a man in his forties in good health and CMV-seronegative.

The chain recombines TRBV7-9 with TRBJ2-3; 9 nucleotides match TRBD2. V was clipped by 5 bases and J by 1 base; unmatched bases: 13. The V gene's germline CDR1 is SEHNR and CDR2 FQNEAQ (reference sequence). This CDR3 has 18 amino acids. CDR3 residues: CASSPRGEASGGTDTQYF. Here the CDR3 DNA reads TGTGCCAGCAGCCCCAGAGGTGAGGCTAGCGGGGGCACAGATACGCAGTATTTT.

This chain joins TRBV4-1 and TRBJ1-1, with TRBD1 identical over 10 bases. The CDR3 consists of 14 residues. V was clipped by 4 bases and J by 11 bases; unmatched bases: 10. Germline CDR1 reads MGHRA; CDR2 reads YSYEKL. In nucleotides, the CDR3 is TGCGCCAGCAGCCTTGAGGACAGGGGGAGGGTGGCTTTCTTT. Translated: CASSLEDRGRVAFF.

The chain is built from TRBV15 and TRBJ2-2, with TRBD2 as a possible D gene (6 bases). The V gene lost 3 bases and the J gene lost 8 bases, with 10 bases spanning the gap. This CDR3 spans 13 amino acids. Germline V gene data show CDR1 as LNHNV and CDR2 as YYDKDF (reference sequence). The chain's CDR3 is CATSRGTEGELFF. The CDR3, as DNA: TGTGCCACCAGCAGGGGGACTGAGGGGGAGCTGTTTTTT.

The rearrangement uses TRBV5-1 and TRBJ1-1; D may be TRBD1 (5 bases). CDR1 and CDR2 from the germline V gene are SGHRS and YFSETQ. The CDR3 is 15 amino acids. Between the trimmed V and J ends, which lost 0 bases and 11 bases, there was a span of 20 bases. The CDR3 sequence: CASSLASQGVSLAFF. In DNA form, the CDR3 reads TGCGCCAGCAGCTTGGCTTCCCAGGGCGTATCATTGGCTTTCTTT.

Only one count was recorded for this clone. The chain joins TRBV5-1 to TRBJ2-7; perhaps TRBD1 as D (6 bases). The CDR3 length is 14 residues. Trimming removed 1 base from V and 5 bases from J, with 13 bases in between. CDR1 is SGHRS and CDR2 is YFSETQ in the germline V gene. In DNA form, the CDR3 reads TGCGCCAGCAGCTTGACAGGGAATAATAACGAGCAGTACTTC. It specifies CASSLTGNNNEQYF.

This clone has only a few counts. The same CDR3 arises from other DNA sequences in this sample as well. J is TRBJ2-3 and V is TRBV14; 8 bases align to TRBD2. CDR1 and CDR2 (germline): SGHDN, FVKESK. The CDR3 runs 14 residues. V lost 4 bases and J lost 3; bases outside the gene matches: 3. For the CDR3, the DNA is TGTGCCAGCAGCCCCGGGGGGGGGACAGATACGCAGTATTTT. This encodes CASSPGGGTDTQYF.

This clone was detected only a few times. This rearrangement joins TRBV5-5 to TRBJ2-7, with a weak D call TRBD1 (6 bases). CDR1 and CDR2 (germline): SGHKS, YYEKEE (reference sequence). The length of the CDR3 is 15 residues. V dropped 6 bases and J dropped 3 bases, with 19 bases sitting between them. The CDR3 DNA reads TGTGCCAGCATCCCAACCCTGGGGGCCGACTACGAGCAGTACTTC. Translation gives CASIPTLGADYEQYF.

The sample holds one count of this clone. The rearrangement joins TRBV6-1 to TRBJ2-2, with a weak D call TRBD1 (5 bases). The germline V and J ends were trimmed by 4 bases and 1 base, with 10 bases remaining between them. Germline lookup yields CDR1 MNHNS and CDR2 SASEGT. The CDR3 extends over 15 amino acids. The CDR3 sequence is CASSGIRENTGELFF. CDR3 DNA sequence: TGTGCCAGCAGTGGGATCAGGGAGAACACCGGGGAGCTGTTTTTT.

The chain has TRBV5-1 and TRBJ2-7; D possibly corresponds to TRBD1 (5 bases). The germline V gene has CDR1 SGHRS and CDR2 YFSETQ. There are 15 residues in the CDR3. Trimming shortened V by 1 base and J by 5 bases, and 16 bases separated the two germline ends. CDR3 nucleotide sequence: TGCGCCAGCAGCTTGCAGGGTATTTCAAGCCACGAGCAGTACTTC. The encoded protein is CASSLQGISSHEQYF.

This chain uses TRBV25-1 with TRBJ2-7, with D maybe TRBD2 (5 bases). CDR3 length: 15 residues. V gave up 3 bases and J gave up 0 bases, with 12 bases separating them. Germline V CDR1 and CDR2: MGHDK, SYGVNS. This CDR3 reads CASSDRVGSSYEQYF. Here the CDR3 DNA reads TGTGCCAGCAGTGATCGCGTAGGGAGCTCCTACGAGCAGTACTTC.

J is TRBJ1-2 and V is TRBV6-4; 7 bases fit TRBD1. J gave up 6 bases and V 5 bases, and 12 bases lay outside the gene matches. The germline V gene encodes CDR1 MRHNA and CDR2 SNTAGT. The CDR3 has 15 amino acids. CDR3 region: CASSLNPGTANGYTF. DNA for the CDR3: TGTGCCAGCAGTTTGAACCCCGGGACAGCCAATGGCTACACCTTC.

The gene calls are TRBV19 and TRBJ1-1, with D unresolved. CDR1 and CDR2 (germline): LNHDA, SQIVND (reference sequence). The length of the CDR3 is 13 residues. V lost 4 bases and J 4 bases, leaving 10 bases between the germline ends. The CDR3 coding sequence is TGTGCCAGTAGTACGGTAGTTAGCACTGAAGCTTTCTTT. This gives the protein CASSTVVSTEAFF.

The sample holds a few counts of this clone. CDR3 DNA: TGCGCCAGCAGCCCATGGGGACAGAACACTGAAGCTTTCTTT. Residues: CASSPWGQNTEAFF. This chain links TRBV5-1 with TRBJ1-1; a weak D match, TRBD1 (6 bases). The CDR3 totals 14 residues. In germline, CDR1 is SGHRS, CDR2 YFSETQ. Between the trimmed V and J ends, which lost 4 bases and 1 base, there was a span of 11 bases.

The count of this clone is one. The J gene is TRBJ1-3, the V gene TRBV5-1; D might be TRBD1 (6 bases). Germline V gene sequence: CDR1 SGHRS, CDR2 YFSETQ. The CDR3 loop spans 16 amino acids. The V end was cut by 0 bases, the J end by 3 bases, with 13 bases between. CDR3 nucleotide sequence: TGCGCCAGCAGCTTGGCCGGGGGGGCGTATGGAAACACCATATATTTT. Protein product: CASSLAGGAYGNTIYF.

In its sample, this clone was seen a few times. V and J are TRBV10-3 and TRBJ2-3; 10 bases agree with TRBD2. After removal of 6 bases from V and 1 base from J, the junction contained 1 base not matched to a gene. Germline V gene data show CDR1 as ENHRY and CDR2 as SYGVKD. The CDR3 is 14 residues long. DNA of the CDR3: TGTGCCATCAGCGGACTAGCGGGCACAGATACGCAGTATTTT. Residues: CAISGLAGTDTQYF.

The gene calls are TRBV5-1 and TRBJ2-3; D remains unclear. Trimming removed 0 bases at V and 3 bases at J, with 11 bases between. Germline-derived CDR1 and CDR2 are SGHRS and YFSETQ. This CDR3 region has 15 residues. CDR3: CASSLEGGFTDTQYF. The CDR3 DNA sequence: TGCGCCAGCAGCTTGGAAGGCGGCTTTACAGATACGCAGTATTTT.

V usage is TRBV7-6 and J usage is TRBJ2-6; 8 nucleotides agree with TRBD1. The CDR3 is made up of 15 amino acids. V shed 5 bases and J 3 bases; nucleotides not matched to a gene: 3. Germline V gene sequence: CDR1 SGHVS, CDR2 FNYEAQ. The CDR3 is CASSHGQGGANVLTF. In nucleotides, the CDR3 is TGTGCCAGCAGCCACGGACAGGGTGGGGCCAACGTCCTGACTTTC.

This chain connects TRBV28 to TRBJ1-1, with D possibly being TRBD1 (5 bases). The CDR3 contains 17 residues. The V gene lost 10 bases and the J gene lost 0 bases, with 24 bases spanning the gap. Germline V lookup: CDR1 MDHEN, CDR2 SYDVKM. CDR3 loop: CAISPGRGIPMNTEAFF. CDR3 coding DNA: TGTGCCATCTCCCCGGGGAGGGGCATCCCTATGAACACTGAAGCTTTCTTT. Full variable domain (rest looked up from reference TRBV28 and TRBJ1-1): DVKVTQSSRYLVKRTGEKVFLECVQDMDHENMFWYRQDPGLGLRLIYFSYDVKMKEKGDIPEGYSVSREKKERFSLILESASTNQTSMYLCAISPGRGIPMNTEAFFGQGTRLTVV.

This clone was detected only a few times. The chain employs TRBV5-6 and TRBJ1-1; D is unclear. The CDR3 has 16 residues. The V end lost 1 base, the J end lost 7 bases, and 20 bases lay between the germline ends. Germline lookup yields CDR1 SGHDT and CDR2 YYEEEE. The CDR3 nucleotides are TGTGCCAGCAGCTTGTGGGTCGGGGAAGTTGATTATGAAGCTTTCTTT. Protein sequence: CASSLWVGEVDYEAFF.

CDR3 loop: CASSPSSGSSSFYNEQFF. The CDR3 DNA is TGTGCCAGCTCACCAAGTAGCGGGAGTAGTTCATTCTACAATGAGCAGTTCTTC. J is TRBJ2-1 and V is TRBV18; 9 bases fit TRBD2. Germline trimming cut 2 bases from V and 3 bases from J; bases unmatched to any gene: 11. There are 18 residues in the CDR3. Germline CDR1 is KGHSH and CDR2 is LQKENI.

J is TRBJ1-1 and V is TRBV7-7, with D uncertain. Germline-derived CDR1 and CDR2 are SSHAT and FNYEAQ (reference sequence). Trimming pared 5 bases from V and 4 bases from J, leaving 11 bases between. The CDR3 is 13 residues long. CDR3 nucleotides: TGTGCCAGCAGCCGTAGGGAGGGCACTGAAGCTTTCTTT. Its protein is CASSRREGTEAFF.

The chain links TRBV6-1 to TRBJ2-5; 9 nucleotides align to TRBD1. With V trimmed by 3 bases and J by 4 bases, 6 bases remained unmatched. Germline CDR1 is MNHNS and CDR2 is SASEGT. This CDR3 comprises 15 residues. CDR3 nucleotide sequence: TGTGCCAGCAGTGACCTTACAGGGGGCTCAGAGACCCAGTACTTC. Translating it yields CASSDLTGGSETQYF.

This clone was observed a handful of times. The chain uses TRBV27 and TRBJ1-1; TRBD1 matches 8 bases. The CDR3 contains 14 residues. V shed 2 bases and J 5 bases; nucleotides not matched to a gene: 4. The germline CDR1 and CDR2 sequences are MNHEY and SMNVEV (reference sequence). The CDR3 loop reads CASSLDRGRTEAFF. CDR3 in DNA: TGTGCCAGCAGTTTAGACAGGGGTCGAACTGAAGCTTTCTTT.

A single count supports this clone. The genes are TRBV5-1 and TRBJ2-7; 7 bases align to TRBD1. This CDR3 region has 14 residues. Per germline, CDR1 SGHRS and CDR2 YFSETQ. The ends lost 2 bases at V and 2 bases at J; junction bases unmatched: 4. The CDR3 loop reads CASSFQTGTYEQYF. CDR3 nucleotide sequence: TGCGCCAGCAGCTTTCAGACAGGGACCTACGAGCAGTACTTC.

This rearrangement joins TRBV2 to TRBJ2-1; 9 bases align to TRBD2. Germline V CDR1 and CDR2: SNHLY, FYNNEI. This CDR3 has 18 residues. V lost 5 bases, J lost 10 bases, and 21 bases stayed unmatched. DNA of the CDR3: TGTGCCAGCAGTTCGAACCTCCCGGGACTAGCATCGGGAGGGGAGCAGTTCTTC. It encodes CASSSNLPGLASGGEQFF.

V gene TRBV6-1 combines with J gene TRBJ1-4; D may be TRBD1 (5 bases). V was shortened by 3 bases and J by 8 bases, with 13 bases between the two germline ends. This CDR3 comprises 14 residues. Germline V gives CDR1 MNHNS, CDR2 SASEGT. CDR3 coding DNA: TGTGCCAGCAGTGAGGCTGGCCGGGGGGAAAAACTGTTTTTT. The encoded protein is CASSEAGRGEKLFF.

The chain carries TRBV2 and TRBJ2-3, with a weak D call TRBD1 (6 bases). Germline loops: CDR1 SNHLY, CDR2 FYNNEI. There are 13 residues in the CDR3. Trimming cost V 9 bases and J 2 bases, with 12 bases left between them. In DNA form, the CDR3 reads TGTGCCAGGACAGGCCAAACCACAGATACGCAGTATTTT. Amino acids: CARTGQTTDTQYF.